These 32 T cell receptor beta chains were sequenced from one sample in a study of cytomegalovirus exposure and HLA in healthy donors. With 60 Vbeta and 13 Jbeta primers, the PCR was carried out. The protocol was immunoSEQ multiplex PCR, while the TCRdb copy is restricted to in-frame clones and leaves out a portion. The sample lists 90,000 to 150,000 clones; about 73% were seen once. Sequenced: PBMCs. These receptors were obtained from a woman aged 25 to 45 in good health and CMV-seropositive.

The CDR3 spells CASSLAAGYNEKLFF. Here the CDR3 DNA reads TGTGCCAGCAGCTTAGCTGCCGGGTATAATGAAAAACTGTTTTTT. The chain uses TRBV7-9 and TRBJ1-4; no reliable D call. Germline CDR1 reads SEHNR; CDR2 reads FQNEAQ (reference sequence). CDR3 length equals 15 residues. The V end was cut by 0 bases, the J end by 4 bases, with 9 bases between.

V gene TRBV19 combines with J gene TRBJ2-6, with TRBD1 matching over 8 bases. CDR3 length equals 16 residues. Per the germline V gene, CDR1 is LNHDA and CDR2 is SQIVND (reference sequence). With 4 bases clipped from V and 1 base from J, the junction kept 3 bases outside the gene matches. CDR3 protein: CASSTRTGSGANVLTF. The DNA for the CDR3 is TGTGCCAGTAGTACCCGGACAGGGTCTGGGGCCAACGTCCTGACTTTC.

This chain links TRBV19 with TRBJ2-2; 8 nucleotides agree with TRBD1. Germline CDR1 and CDR2: LNHDA and SQIVND (reference sequence). CDR3 size: 18 residues. The trim removed 1 base at V and 6 bases at J, leaving 13 bases unmatched. The CDR3 is CASSIALRTGRPAGELFF. In DNA, the CDR3 is TGTGCCAGTAGTATAGCACTTCGGACAGGGAGGCCTGCCGGGGAGCTGTTTTTT.

J is TRBJ2-5 and V is TRBV27; a weak D match, TRBD2 (5 bases). The CDR3 contains 13 residues. CDR1 and CDR2 (germline): MNHEY, SMNVEV (reference sequence). The V and J ends lost 3 bases and 5 bases respectively, with 10 bases between them. The CDR3 loop reads CASSFGDRETQYF. CDR3 bases: TGTGCCAGCAGTTTCGGGGATAGGGAGACCCAGTACTTC.

This chain links TRBV6-1 with TRBJ2-7; D is ambiguous. This CDR3 spans 14 amino acids. CDR1 is MNHNS, CDR2 SASEGT, per germline. The germline V and J ends were trimmed by 6 bases and 7 bases, with 19 bases remaining between them. CDR3 region: CASSPSLALGEQYF. CDR3 DNA sequence: TGTGCCAGCAGCCCGTCGCTGGCCCTCGGGGAGCAGTACTTC.

The chain recombines TRBV29-1 with TRBJ1-1; maybe TRBD1 (5 bases). The CDR3 is 12 residues long. Deletions cut 7 bases from V and 2 bases from J, with 11 bases between. CDR1 is SQVTM, CDR2 ANQGSEA, per germline. CDR3 protein: CSGGQGNTEAFF. In nucleotides, the CDR3 is TGCAGCGGGGGCCAGGGAAACACTGAAGCTTTCTTT. Looking up the rest from reference TRBV29-1 and TRBJ1-1 gives the full variable domain: SAVISQKPSRDICQRGTSLTIQCQVDSQVTMMFWYRQQPGQSLTLIATANQGSEATYESGFVIDKFPISRPNLTFSTLTVSNMSPEDSSIYLCSGGQGNTEAFFGQGTRLTVV.

The genes are TRBV7-9 and TRBJ2-1, with a weak D call TRBD1 (5 bases). This CDR3 is 14 amino acids long. The germline V gene has CDR1 SEHNR and CDR2 FQNEAQ (reference sequence). Between the trimmed V and J ends, which lost 3 bases and 8 bases, there was a span of 14 bases. CDR3 nucleotides: TGTGCCAGCAGCTTTGGCAGGGTGGCATATGAGCAGTTCTTC. Amino acids: CASSFGRVAYEQFF.

CDR3: CASAGARPQETQYF. The CDR3 nucleotides read TGCGCCAGCGCGGGGGCCCGTCCGCAAGAGACCCAGTACTTC. The J gene is TRBJ2-5, the V gene TRBV5-1, with D perhaps matching TRBD2 (7 bases). The V and J ends lost 7 bases and 2 bases respectively, with 15 bases between them. Germline values: CDR1 SGHRS, CDR2 YFSETQ. This CDR3 is 14 amino acids long.

The chain recombines TRBV5-5 with TRBJ2-1; D is perhaps TRBD2 (7 bases). The CDR3 sequence is 15 residues long. Germline V CDR1 and CDR2: SGHKS, YYEKEE (reference sequence). Trimming shortened V by 3 bases and J by 2 bases, and 12 bases separated the two germline ends. Here the CDR3 DNA reads TGTGCCAGCAGCTCATGGGGGGGCCCCTACAATGAGCAGTTCTTC. Its protein is CASSSWGGPYNEQFF.

This chain connects TRBV29-1 to TRBJ2-7; possible D gene TRBD2, 6 bases. The V end lost 1 base, the J end lost 7 bases, and 14 bases lay between the germline ends. Germline CDR1 reads SQVTM; CDR2 reads ANQGSEA. The CDR3 loop spans 13 amino acids. The CDR3 sequence: CSVEGHLGGEQYF. In DNA, the CDR3 is TGCAGCGTTGAAGGACATCTCGGGGGTGAGCAGTACTTC.

The gene calls are TRBV27 and TRBJ2-1; unclear D gene. This CDR3 comprises 13 residues. CDR1 and CDR2 (germline): MNHEY, SMNVEV (reference sequence). Trimming shortened V by 4 bases and J by 2 bases, and 6 bases separated the two germline ends. CDR3 nucleotides: TGTGCCAGCAGTTCTCGGGCCTACAATGAGCAGTTCTTC. Amino acids: CASSSRAYNEQFF.

This clone turned up a few times. The V call is TRBV4-2, the J call TRBJ2-2; TRBD2 matches 8 bases. The CDR3 length is 21 residues. V gave up 1 base and J gave up 3 bases; unmatched junction bases: 19. The germline gives CDR1 LGHNA, CDR2 YNFKEQ. CDR3 protein: CASSQVSGQRGPRGDTGELFF. The DNA of the CDR3 is TGTGCCAGCAGCCAAGTATCCGGCCAGCGGGGGCCCCGCGGTGACACCGGGGAGCTGTTTTTT.

This clone appeared a few times. CDR3 in amino acids: CASSRGDTDTQYF. The DNA for the CDR3 is TGTGCCAGCAGCCGGGGGGACACAGATACGCAGTATTTT. The chain couples TRBV7-9 to TRBJ2-3, with TRBD2 matching over 7 bases. V shed 5 bases, J shed 2 bases, and the junction held 1 base outside the gene matches. The CDR3 loop spans 13 amino acids. Germline V CDR1 and CDR2: SEHNR, FQNEAQ (reference sequence).

The genes are TRBV5-6 and TRBJ2-5; D not resolved. The V end lost 4 bases, the J end lost 7 bases, and 17 bases lay between the germline ends. The CDR3 runs 14 residues. From germline, CDR1 is SGHDT and CDR2 YYEEEE. The CDR3 coding sequence is TGTGCCAGCAGCATGGACCCGCAAAGAGGGACCCAGTACTTC. This gives the protein CASSMDPQRGTQYF.

The chain joins TRBV7-2 to TRBJ1-5, with 7 bases that match TRBD1. CDR1 SGHTA and CDR2 FQGNSA come from the germline V gene. V gave up 1 base and J gave up 3 bases; unmatched junction bases: 3. The CDR3 length is 15 residues. The CDR3 loop reads CASSLGDSYNQPQHF. The DNA of the CDR3 is TGTGCCAGCAGCTTAGGGGACAGTTACAATCAGCCCCAGCATTTT.

The chain links TRBV7-6 to TRBJ2-6, with D uncertain. Germline V CDR1 and CDR2: SGHVS, FNYEAQ. V was pared by 6 bases and J by 0 bases, with 9 bases between. The CDR3 sequence is 15 residues long. The CDR3 coding sequence is TGTGCCAGCAGTCAGGAATACTCTGGGGCCAACGTCCTGACTTTC. It codes for CASSQEYSGANVLTF.

The rearrangement joins TRBV15 to TRBJ1-1, with D tentatively TRBD1 (5 bases). The CDR3 has 15 residues. The germline V gene encodes CDR1 LNHNV and CDR2 YYDKDF (reference sequence). Trimming left V 0 bases short and J 1 base short, with 9 bases between. The DNA of the CDR3 is TGTGCCACCAGCAGAGACCGCAGGGCGAACACTGAAGCTTTCTTT. It encodes CATSRDRRANTEAFF.

The V call is TRBV11-2, the J call TRBJ2-1; 10 bases agree with TRBD1. Germline V lookup: CDR1 SGHAT, CDR2 FQNNGV. The CDR3 is 17 residues long. V lost 5 bases, J lost 0 bases, and 7 bases stayed unmatched. The CDR3 is CASSPKRTGGSYNEQFF. In DNA form, the CDR3 reads TGTGCCAGCAGCCCGAAGCGGACAGGGGGCTCCTACAATGAGCAGTTCTTC.

The rearrangement uses TRBV6-6 and TRBJ1-2; tentatively, D is TRBD1 (6 bases). Germline V gives CDR1 MNHNY, CDR2 SVGAGI (reference sequence). The CDR3 contains 14 residues. Trimming took 2 bases from V and 2 from J, leaving 9 bases between them. Here the CDR3 reads CASSYRGANYGYTF. CDR3 nucleotide sequence: TGTGCCAGCAGTTACCGGGGGGCCAACTATGGCTACACCTTC.

The rearrangement links TRBV30 to TRBJ2-5; possible D gene TRBD2, 7 bases. Germline V gene lookup returns CDR1 GTSNPN and CDR2 SVGIG (reference sequence). CDR3 length equals 13 residues. V was clipped by 3 bases and J by 4 bases, with 12 bases between them. CDR3 amino acids: CAWRGGPGETQYF. Written as DNA, the CDR3 is TGTGCCTGGAGGGGGGGGCCTGGAGAGACCCAGTACTTC.

This clone has a handful of counts. V gene TRBV27 combines with J gene TRBJ2-5, with TRBD1 identical over 10 bases. The germline CDR1 and CDR2 sequences are MNHEY and SMNVEV (reference sequence). V was pared by 8 bases and J by 7 bases, with 7 bases of the junction left unmatched. The CDR3 sequence is 13 residues long. Here the CDR3 reads CASHGQGEGTQYF. In DNA form, the CDR3 reads TGTGCCAGCCACGGACAGGGGGAGGGGACCCAGTACTTC.

The chain has TRBV5-4 and TRBJ2-1, with unresolved D. Germline CDR1 is SGHNT and CDR2 is YYREEE (reference sequence). This CDR3 spans 15 amino acids. The V gene lost 5 bases and the J gene lost 0 bases, with 12 bases spanning the gap. In nucleotides, the CDR3 is TGTGCCAGCAGATCCTGGGCGAGCTCCTACAATGAGCAGTTCTTC. Its protein is CASRSWASSYNEQFF.

V gene TRBV19 combines with J gene TRBJ2-1; 12 bases are a match to TRBD1. This CDR3 is 15 amino acids long. Germline CDR1 and CDR2: LNHDA and SQIVND (reference sequence). After removal of 6 bases from V and 4 bases from J, the junction contained 4 bases not matched to a gene. The CDR3 sequence: CASRWGQGAYNEQFF. CDR3 coding DNA: TGTGCCAGTAGGTGGGGACAGGGGGCTTACAATGAGCAGTTCTTC.

V and J are TRBV2 and TRBJ2-1; D may be TRBD1 (6 bases). V lost 4 bases to trimming and J lost 7 bases, with 14 bases between them. Germline values: CDR1 SNHLY, CDR2 FYNNEI. The CDR3 runs 14 residues. This chain's CDR3 is CASSGNLGGNEQFF. The CDR3 bases are TGTGCCAGCAGTGGGAACCTAGGGGGTAATGAGCAGTTCTTC.

The chain uses TRBV11-2 and TRBJ2-1; weak D call: TRBD2 (5 bases). The CDR3 loop spans 14 amino acids. V was pared by 3 bases and J by 6 bases, with 12 bases between. Germline V gene data show CDR1 as SGHAT and CDR2 as FQNNGV. CDR3 residues: CASSFLAGGNEQFF. The CDR3 DNA reads as TGTGCCAGCAGCTTCCTTGCGGGTGGCAATGAGCAGTTCTTC.

The gene calls are TRBV28 and TRBJ1-6; the D is unclear. There are 15 residues in the CDR3. CDR1 is MDHEN, CDR2 SYDVKM, per germline. The V and J ends lost 10 bases and 0 bases respectively, with 13 bases between them. DNA of the CDR3: TGTGCCAACCGTGAAGGGAGCTCCTATAATTCACCCCTCCACTTT. Translation: CANREGSSYNSPLHF.

This chain uses TRBV6-1 with TRBJ1-4; TRBD1 might be the D (5 bases). The germline gives CDR1 MNHNS, CDR2 SASEGT. The CDR3 is 15 residues long. V dropped 7 bases and J dropped 5 bases, with 17 bases sitting between them. CDR3 sequence: CASKVVFTGNEKLFF. In DNA form, the CDR3 reads TGTGCCAGCAAAGTGGTATTCACAGGAAATGAAAAACTGTTTTTT.

V is TRBV20-1 and J is TRBJ2-5; D is ambiguous. Judging by the DNA end, TRBJ2-7 fits better; the J call may be wrong. Germline V gives CDR1 DFQATT, CDR2 SNEGSKA (reference sequence). This CDR3 contains 11 residues. CDR3 coding DNA: TGCAGTGCTAGGAAAGACTACGAGCAGTACTTC. Encoded protein: CSARKDYEQYF.

This clone was found a few times. The gene calls are TRBV11-2 and TRBJ2-7, with D possibly being TRBD2 (5 bases). This CDR3 has 13 residues. CDR1 is SGHAT and CDR2 is FQNNGV in the germline V gene. Trimming left V 2 bases short and J 7 bases short, with 12 bases between. The CDR3 region is CASSLRLALEQYF. CDR3 coding DNA: TGTGCCAGCAGCTTAAGGCTAGCACTAGAGCAGTACTTC.

This chain uses TRBV6-1 with TRBJ2-4; 7 positions match TRBD1. V lost 0 bases, J lost 6 bases, and 5 bases stayed unmatched. CDR1 is MNHNS and CDR2 is SASEGT in the germline V gene. This CDR3 is built from 15 residues. As DNA, the CDR3 is TGTGCCAGCAGTGAAGCGAGGGGACAGAGAAACATTCAGTACTTC. It codes for CASSEARGQRNIQYF.

This clone was recorded a few times. This rearrangement joins TRBV5-8 to TRBJ2-2; no clear D. The CDR3 is 14 amino acids. The germline V gene has CDR1 SGHTS and CDR2 YDEGEE. V lost 4 bases, J lost 4 bases, and 11 bases lay in between. CDR3 sequence reads: CASSPILGTGELFF. The CDR3 DNA reads as TGTGCCAGCAGCCCCATACTCGGCACCGGGGAGCTGTTTTTT.

The chain recombines TRBV11-2 with TRBJ2-7, with D maybe TRBD2 (6 bases). The CDR3 consists of 16 residues. Germline V lookup: CDR1 SGHAT, CDR2 FQNNGV. Trimming shortened V by 0 bases and J by 3 bases, and 15 bases separated the two germline ends. The CDR3 is CASSLDQGLTLYEQYF. The CDR3 region has the DNA TGTGCCAGCAGCTTAGATCAGGGACTCACCCTCTACGAGCAGTACTTC.